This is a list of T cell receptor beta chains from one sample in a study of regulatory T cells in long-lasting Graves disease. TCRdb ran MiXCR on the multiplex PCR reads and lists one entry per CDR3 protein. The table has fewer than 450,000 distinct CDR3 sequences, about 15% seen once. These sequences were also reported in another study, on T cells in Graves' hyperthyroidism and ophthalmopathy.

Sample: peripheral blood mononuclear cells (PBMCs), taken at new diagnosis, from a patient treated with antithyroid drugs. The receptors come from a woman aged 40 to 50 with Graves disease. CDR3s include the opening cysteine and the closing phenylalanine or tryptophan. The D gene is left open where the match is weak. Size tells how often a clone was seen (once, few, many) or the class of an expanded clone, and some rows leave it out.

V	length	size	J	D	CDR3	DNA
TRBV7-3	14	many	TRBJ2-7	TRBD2	CASSLYPGGYEQYF	TGTGCCAGCAGCCTCTACCCCGGGGGGTACGAGCAGTACTTC
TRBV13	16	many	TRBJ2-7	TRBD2	CASSLWTSGSTHEQYF	TGTGCCAGCAGCTTATGGACTAGCGGGAGCACCCACGAGCAGTACTTC
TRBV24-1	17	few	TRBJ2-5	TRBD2	CATCDLGLAGDRETQYF	TGTGCCACCTGTGATTTGGGACTAGCGGGGGACAGGGAGACCCAGTACTTC
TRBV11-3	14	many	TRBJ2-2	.	CASSPPAVIGELFF	TGTGCCAGCAGCCCCCCCGCAGTAATCGGGGAGCTGTTTTTT
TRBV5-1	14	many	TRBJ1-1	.	CASSLIGVNSEAFF	TGCGCCAGCAGCTTAATTGGGGTTAATTCTGAAGCTTTCTTT
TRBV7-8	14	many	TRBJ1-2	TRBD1	CASSLEDRVKGYTF	TGTGCCAGCAGCTTAGAGGACAGGGTAAAAGGCTACACCTTC
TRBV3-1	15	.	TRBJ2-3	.	CASRATGTWADTQYF	TGTGCCAGCAGAGCTACCGGGACTTGGGCAGATACGCAGTATTTT
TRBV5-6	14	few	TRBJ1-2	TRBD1	CASSYQGQGYGYTF	TGTGCCAGCAGCTATCAGGGACAGGGCTATGGCTACACCTTC
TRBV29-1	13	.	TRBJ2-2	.	CSVEKESGGELFF	TGCAGCGTTGAAAAAGAATCGGGCGGGGAGCTGTTTTTT
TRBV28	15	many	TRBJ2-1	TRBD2	CASSSSGSPYNEQFF	TGTGCCAGCAGTTCCAGCGGGAGCCCCTACAATGAGCAGTTCTTC
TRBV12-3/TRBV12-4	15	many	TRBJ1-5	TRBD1	CASRQGQISNQPQHF	TGTGCCAGCAGACAGGGACAGATTAGCAATCAGCCCCAGCATTTT
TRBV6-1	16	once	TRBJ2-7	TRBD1	CASSEAHRGATYVQYF	TGTGCCAGCAGTGAAGCGCACAGGGGAGCTACATACGTGCAGTACTTC
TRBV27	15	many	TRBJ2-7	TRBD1	CASSLLGTASYEQYF	TGTGCCAGCAGTCTACTAGGGACAGCCTCCTACGAGCAGTACTTC
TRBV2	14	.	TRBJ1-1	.	CASSTGTPNGEAFF	TGTGCCAGCAGTACCGGGACACCGAATGGTGAAGCTTTCTTT
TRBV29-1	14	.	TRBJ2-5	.	CSVEKPSYQETQYF	TGCAGCGTTGAAAAGCCCTCCTATCAAGAGACCCAGTACTTC
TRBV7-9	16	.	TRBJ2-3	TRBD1	CASSPYRTGGRDTQYF	TGTGCCAGCAGCCCCTATCGGACAGGGGGTAGAGATACGCAGTATTTT
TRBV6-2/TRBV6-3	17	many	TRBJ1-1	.	CASSWSALGPMNTEAFF	TGTGCCAGCAGTTGGTCGGCGTTGGGCCCAATGAACACTGAAGCTTTCTTT
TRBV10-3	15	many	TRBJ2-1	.	CAISVGKSSYNEQFF	TGTGCCATCAGTGTGGGCAAGAGCTCCTACAATGAGCAGTTCTTC
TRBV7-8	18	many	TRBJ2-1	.	CASSLEAGRISADNEQFF	TGTGCCAGCAGTCTAGAGGCCGGGAGAATCTCGGCTGACAATGAGCAGTTCTTC
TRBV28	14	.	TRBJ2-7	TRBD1	CASRWDRDRGEQYF	TGTGCCAGCAGGTGGGACCGGGACAGGGGCGAGCAGTACTTC
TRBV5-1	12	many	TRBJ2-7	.	CASSTGLDEQYF	TGCGCCAGCAGTACGGGACTCGACGAGCAGTACTTC
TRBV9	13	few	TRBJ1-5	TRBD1	CASSYTGDQPQHF	TGTGCCAGCAGCTATACAGGGGATCAGCCCCAGCATTTT
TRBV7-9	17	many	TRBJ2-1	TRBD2	CASSPAGGMSSYNEQFF	TGTGCCAGCAGTCCAGCGGGAGGTATGAGCTCCTACAATGAGCAGTTCTTC
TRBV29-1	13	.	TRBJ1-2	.	CSTPDQVNYGYTF	TGCAGCACCCCCGACCAAGTGAACTATGGCTACACCTTC
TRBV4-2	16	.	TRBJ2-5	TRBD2	CASSQDRAGGGETQYF	TGTGCCAGCAGCCAAGACCGCGCGGGAGGAGGCGAGACCCAGTACTTC
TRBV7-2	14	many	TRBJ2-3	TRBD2	CASSTSGRGTSQYF	TGTGCCAGCAGTACTAGCGGGAGGGGGACATCTCAGTATTTT
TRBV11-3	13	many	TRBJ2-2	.	CASSLQGSGELFF	TGTGCCAGCAGCTTACAGGGATCCGGGGAGCTGTTTTTT
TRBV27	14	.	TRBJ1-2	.	CASSLSRNSYGYTF	TGTGCCAGCAGTTTATCGAGAAACTCCTATGGCTACACCTTC
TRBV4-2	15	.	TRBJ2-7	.	CASSQAEVYSYEQYF	TGTGCCAGCAGCCAAGCCGAGGTGTACTCCTACGAGCAGTACTTC
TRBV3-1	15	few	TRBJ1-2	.	CASSQEGRVNYGYTF	TGTGCCAGCAGCCAAGAGGGCAGGGTTAACTATGGCTACACCTTC
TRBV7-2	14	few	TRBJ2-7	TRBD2	CASTRLAGGQEQYF	TGTGCCAGCACCAGACTAGCGGGAGGGCAAGAGCAGTACTTC
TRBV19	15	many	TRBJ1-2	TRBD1	CASSSRTGEVTGYTF	TGTGCCAGTAGTTCTCGGACAGGGGAAGTGACTGGCTACACCTTC
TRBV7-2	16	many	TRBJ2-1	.	CASSLAPGVPTNEQFF	TGTGCCAGCAGCTTAGCGCCGGGAGTCCCAACAAATGAGCAGTTCTTC
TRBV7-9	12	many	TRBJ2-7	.	CASSSDPYEQYF	TGTGCCAGCAGCTCAGACCCCTACGAGCAGTACTTC
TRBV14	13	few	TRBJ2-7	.	CASSPGRYYEQYF	TGTGCCAGCAGCCCCGGACGGTACTACGAGCAGTACTTC
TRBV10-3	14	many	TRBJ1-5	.	CAISEAGGNQPQHF	TGTGCCATCAGTGAAGCAGGGGGCAATCAGCCCCAGCATTTT
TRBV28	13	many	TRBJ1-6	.	CASSLSRNSPLHF	TGTGCCAGCAGTTTATCAAGGAATTCACCCCTCCACTTT
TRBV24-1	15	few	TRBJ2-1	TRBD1	CATSGPDRGALGQFF	TGTGCCACCAGTGGTCCGGACAGGGGGGCGTTGGGGCAGTTCTTC
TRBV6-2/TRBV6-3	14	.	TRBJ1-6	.	CASRPQRRGSPLHF	TGTGCCAGCAGACCACAAAGGAGAGGTTCACCCCTCCACTTT
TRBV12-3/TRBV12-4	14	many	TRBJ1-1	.	CASWGGFVNTEAFF	TGTGCCAGCTGGGGGGGTTTTGTAAACACTGAAGCTTTCTTT
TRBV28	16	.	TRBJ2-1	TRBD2	CASSPRTSSSYNEQFF	TGTGCCAGCAGTCCCCGGACTAGCTCATCCTACAATGAGCAGTTCTTC
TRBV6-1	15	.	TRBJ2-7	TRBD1	CASSDRDRGPYEQCF	TGTGCCAGCTCCGACAGGGACAGGGGCCCCTACGAGCAGTGCTTC
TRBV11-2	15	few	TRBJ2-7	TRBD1	CASSLLTGGRDEQYF	TGCGCCAGCAGCCTTTTGACAGGGGGGCGGGACGAGCAGTACTTC
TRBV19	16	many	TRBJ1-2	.	CASEDGGDKGNYGYTF	TGTGCCAGTGAGGATGGGGGAGACAAAGGGAACTATGGCTACACCTTC
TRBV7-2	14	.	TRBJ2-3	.	CASSPGRSTDAQYF	TGTGCCAGCAGCCCCGGGCGAAGCACAGATGCGCAGTATTTT
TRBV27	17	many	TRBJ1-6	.	CASSRFNVPPLRSPLHF	TGTGCCAGCAGTCGATTCAATGTGCCACCCCTCAGGTCACCCCTCCACTTT
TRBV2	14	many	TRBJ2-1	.	CASSEATQYNEQFF	TGTGCCAGCAGTGAAGCCACGCAGTACAATGAGCAGTTCTTC
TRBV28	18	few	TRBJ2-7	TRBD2	CASSTFTGTSGSSYEQYF	TGTGCCAGCAGTACTTTTACCGGGACTAGCGGGAGCTCCTACGAGCAGTACTTC
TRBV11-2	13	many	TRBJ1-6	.	CASSPQVSSPLHF	TGTGCCAGCAGCCCGCAGGTCTCTTCCCCCCTCCACTTT
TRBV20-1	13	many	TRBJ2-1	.	CSARGGSDNEQFF	TGCAGTGCTAGGGGCGGCTCAGACAATGAGCAGTTCTTC
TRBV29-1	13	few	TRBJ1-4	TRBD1	CSVEDRGNEKLFF	TGCAGCGTTGAGGACAGGGGTAATGAAAAACTGTTTTTT
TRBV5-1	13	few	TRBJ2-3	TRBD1	CASSPTGDDTQYF	TGCGCCAGCAGCCCTACAGGGGATGATACGCAGTATTTT